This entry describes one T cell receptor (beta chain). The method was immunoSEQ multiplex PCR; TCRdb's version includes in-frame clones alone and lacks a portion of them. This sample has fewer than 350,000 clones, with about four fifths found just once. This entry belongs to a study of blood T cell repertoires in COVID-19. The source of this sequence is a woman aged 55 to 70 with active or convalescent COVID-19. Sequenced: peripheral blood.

The CDR3 DNA sequence: TGCGCCAGCAGCTTGGACCCCCTAGCGGGGACGACCTACGAGCAGTACTTC. Its protein product is CASSLDPLAGTTYEQYF. J is TRBJ2-7 and V is TRBV5-1; TRBD2 agrees at 9 bases. Per germline, CDR1 SGHRS and CDR2 YFSETQ. Losses at the gene ends were 0 bases for V and 2 bases for J; bases not matched to a gene: 9. This CDR3 has 17 amino acids.